This T cell receptor beta chain came from a study of blood T cells in healthy people across ages. Study results and caveats: What prevented conclusive comparison of naive and antigen-experienced cells was that PBMCs were unsorted.

A second PCR of roughly 7 to 11 cycles used a sample-barcoded 5' primer and a J-beta primer mix. TCRdb independently ran MiXCR on the 5' RACE reads; one entry per CDR3 protein. The profile covers 1,500,000 or so distinct CDR3 sequences, with around 55% appearing a single time and 5.5% to 8% taken by the ten largest. Germline V CDR1 and CDR2: MNHEY, SVGAGI. V lost 0 bases and J lost 7, with 15 bases in between. This CDR3 comprises 15 residues. Only a few counts were recorded for this clonotype. No antigen is known for it. This chain connects TRBV6-5 to TRBJ1-2; D is unresolved. This clonotype was obtained from a man aged 18 to 30 in good health. The sequenced material came from blood. The CDR3 region is CASSYSYDGRFGYTF. The CDR3 coding sequence is TGTGCCAGCAGTTACTCTTACGACGGACGGTTTGGCTACACCTTC.